The sequence of this T cell receptor beta chain was determined in a study of T cell responses to AZD1222 COVID-19 vaccine. Sequencing used immunoSEQ multiplex PCR; TCRdb keeps in-frame clones, though not all of them. The sample carries about 100,000 clones, roughly 86% recorded once. Study-wide findings and caveats: The study found Spike-specific TCR breadth and depth rose after two AZD1222 doses. White British ancestry dominated among donors, who included more females, and clonal diversity was possibly underestimated.

About this clone itself: Antigen unknown.

Trimming stripped 1 base from V and 3 bases from J, with 6 bases between. CDR3 length: 13 amino acids. Germline V gene data show CDR1 as SGHNT and CDR2 as YENEEA. This sequence originates from an adult in good health. The chain joins TRBV11-3 to TRBJ1-1; D is undetermined. Sequences were derived from peripheral blood, sampled on day 0 of MenACWY control vaccination. The CDR3: CASSLAPDTEAFF. Here the CDR3 DNA reads TGTGCCAGCAGCTTAGCCCCGGACACTGAAGCTTTCTTT. Using reference TRBV11-3 and TRBJ1-1 for the parts outside the CDR3, the full variable domain is EAGVVQSPRYKIIEKKQPVAFWCNPISGHNTLYWYLQNLGQGPELLIRYENEEAVDDSQLPKDRFSAERLKGVDSTLKIQPAELGDSAVYLCASSLAPDTEAFFGQGTRLTVV.